This T cell receptor (beta chain) was recorded in a study of blood T cell repertoires in COVID-19. Study as a whole: The cDNA or gDNA used as material had been derived from T cells, B-cell-depleted T cells, or PBMCs.

Authors' analysis steps: Using reference gene primer amplification, nucleated cell counts were estimated. Profiled with immunoSEQ multiplex PCR; TCRdb holds only in-frame clones, not every one. That table gives V, J and clone size, and the DNA gave D and trimming. The table lists under 100,000 clones, around 87% of them singletons. The germline V gene has CDR1 SGHVS and CDR2 FQNEAQ. The CDR3 runs to 20 residues. Trimming took off 0 bases at V and 1 base at J, with 21 bases between the two ends. Sequencing used peripheral blood. V gene TRBV7-8 combines with J gene TRBJ2-2; D not certain. This TCR was recovered from a male donor with acute or convalescent COVID-19. The CDR3 sequence is CASSLARIAGISLNTGELFF. CDR3 sequence (DNA): TGTGCCAGCAGCTTAGCTCGTATCGCAGGAATTTCCTTGAACACCGGGGAGCTGTTTTTT.